Sequencing of this T cell receptor (beta chain) was carried out in a study of blood T cell repertoires in COVID-19. Study in general: T cells, B-cell-depleted T cells, or PBMCs supplied cDNA or gDNA.

Methods used by the authors: Estimates of nucleated cell counts were drawn from the amplification of reference gene primers. The data were produced by immunoSEQ multiplex PCR, yet TCRdb's version contains in-frame clones alone and is incomplete. V and J calls plus clone size are reproduced from that table; the DNA served to infer D and trimming. The sample lists 100,000 to 150,000 clones; around 89% were seen once. The germline gives CDR1 LGHDT, CDR2 YNNKEL (reference sequence). Trimming pared 0 bases from V and 0 bases from J, leaving 15 bases between. The CDR3 covers 17 residues. The source of this sequence is a man in his forties or fifties with active or convalescent COVID-19. Input material: peripheral blood. J is TRBJ2-7 and V is TRBV3-1 (or the pseudogene TRBV3-2); a possible D gene is TRBD2 (6 bases). This CDR3 reads CASSQDAGRRSSYEQYF. The CDR3 DNA reads TGTGCCAGCAGCCAAGACGCGGGACGAAGGAGCTCCTACGAGCAGTACTTC.